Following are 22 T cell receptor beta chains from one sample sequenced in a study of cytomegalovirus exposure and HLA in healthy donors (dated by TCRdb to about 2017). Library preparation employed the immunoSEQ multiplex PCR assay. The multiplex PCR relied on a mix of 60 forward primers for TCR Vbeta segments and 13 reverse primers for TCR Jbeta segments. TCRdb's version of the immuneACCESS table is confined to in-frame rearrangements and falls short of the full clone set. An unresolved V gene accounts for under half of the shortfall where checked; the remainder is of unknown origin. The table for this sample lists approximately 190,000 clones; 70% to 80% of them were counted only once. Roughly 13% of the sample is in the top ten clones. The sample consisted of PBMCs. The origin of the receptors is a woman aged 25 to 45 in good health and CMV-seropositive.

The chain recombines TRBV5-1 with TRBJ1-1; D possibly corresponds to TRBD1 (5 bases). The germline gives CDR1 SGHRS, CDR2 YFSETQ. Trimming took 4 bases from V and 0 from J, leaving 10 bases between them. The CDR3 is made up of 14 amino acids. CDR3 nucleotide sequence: TGCGCCAGCAGCGGGGGGTCCGTGAACACTGAAGCTTTCTTT. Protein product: CASSGGSVNTEAFF. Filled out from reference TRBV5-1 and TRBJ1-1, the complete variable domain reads KAGVTQTPRYLIKTRGQQVTLSCSPISGHRSVSWYQQTPGQGLQFLFEYFSETQRNKGNFPGRFSGRQFSNSRSEMNVSTLELGDSALYLCASSGGSVNTEAFFGQGTRLTVV.

The CDR3 DNA reads TGTGCCAGCAGTGAGGGTGAGGTTCGCGGGGGCTACGAGCAGTACTTC. Its protein product is CASSEGEVRGGYEQYF. The V and J genes are TRBV25-1 and TRBJ2-7; the match to TRBD2 covers 7 bases. CDR3 size: 16 residues. Germline V gene lookup returns CDR1 MGHDK and CDR2 SYGVNS. V shed 3 bases, J shed 3 bases, and the junction held 11 bases outside the gene matches.

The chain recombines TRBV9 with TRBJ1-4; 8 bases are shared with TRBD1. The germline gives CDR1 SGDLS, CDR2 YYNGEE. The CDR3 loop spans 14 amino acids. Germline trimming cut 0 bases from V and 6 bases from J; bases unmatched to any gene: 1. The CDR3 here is CASSVGQGYEKLFF. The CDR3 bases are TGTGCCAGCAGCGTAGGACAGGGGTATGAAAAACTGTTTTTT. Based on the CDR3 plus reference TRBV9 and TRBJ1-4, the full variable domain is DSGVTQTPKHLITATGQRVTLRCSPRSGDLSVYWYQQSLDQGLQFLIQYYNGEERAKGNILERFSAQQFPDLHSELNLSSLELGDSALYFCASSVGQGYEKLFFGSGTQLSVL.

The DNA for the CDR3 is TGTGCCATCAGTGAGTCGAATTCGGGTGCGACCCAGTACTTC. Encoded protein: CAISESNSGATQYF. The rearrangement joins TRBV10-3 to TRBJ2-5; D not certain. Germline CDR1 reads ENHRY; CDR2 reads SYGVKD. The CDR3 sequence is 14 residues long. Trimming shortened V by 0 bases and J by 7 bases, and 12 bases separated the two germline ends.

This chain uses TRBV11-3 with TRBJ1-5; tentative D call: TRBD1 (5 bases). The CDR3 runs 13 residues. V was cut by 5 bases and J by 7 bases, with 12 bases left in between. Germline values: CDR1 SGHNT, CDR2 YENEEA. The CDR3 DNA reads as TGTGCCAGCAGCGACGGGACTAGGCAGCCCCAGCATTTT. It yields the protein CASSDGTRQPQHF.

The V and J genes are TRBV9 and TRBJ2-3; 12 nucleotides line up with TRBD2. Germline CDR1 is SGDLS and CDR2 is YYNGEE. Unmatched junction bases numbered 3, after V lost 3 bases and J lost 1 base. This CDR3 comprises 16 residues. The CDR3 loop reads CASSARLAGGTDTQYF. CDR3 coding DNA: TGTGCCAGCAGCGCGAGACTAGCGGGGGGCACAGATACGCAGTATTTT.

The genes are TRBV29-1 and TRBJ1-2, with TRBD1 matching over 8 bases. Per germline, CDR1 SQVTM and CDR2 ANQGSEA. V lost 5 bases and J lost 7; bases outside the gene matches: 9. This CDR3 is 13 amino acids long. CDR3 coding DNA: TGCAGCGTTAGAATCGACAGGGGATTTGGCTACACCTTC. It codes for CSVRIDRGFGYTF.

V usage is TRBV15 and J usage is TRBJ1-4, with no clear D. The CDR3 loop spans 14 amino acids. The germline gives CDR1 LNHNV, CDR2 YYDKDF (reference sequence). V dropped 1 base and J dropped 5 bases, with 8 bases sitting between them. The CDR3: CATSRGTENEKLFF. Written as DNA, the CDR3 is TGTGCCACCAGCAGAGGAACAGAGAATGAAAAACTGTTTTTT. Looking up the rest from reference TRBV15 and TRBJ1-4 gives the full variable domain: DAMVIQNPRYQVTQFGKPVTLSCSQTLNHNVMYWYQQKSSQAPKLLFHYYDKDFNNEADTPDNFQSRRPNTSFCFLDIRSPGLGDTAMYLCATSRGTENEKLFFGSGTQLSVL.

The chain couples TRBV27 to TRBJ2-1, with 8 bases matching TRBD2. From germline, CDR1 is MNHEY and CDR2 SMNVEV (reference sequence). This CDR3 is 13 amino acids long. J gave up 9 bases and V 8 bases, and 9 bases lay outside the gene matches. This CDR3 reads CASARRGGSEQFF. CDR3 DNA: TGTGCCAGCGCCAGACGGGGGGGCTCTGAGCAGTTCTTC.

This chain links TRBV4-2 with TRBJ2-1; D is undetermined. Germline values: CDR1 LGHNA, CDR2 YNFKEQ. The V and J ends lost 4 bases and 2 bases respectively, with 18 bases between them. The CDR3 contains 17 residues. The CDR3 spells CASSRLGSIVTYNEQFF. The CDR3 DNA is TGTGCCAGCAGCCGCCTCGGGTCCATCGTAACCTACAATGAGCAGTTCTTC.

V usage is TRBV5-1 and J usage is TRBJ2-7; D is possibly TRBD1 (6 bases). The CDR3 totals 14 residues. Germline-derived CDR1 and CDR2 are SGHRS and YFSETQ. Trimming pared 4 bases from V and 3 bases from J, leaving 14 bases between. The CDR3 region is CASSRQGRNYEQYF. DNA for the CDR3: TGCGCCAGCAGCCGGCAGGGGCGTAACTACGAGCAGTACTTC.

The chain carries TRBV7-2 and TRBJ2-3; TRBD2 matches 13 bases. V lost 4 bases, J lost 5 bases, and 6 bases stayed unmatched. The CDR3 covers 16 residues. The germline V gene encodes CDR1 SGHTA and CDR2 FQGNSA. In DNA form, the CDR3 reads TGTGCCAGCAGCTCGGGACTAGCGGGACCACAAGATACGCAGTATTTT. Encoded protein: CASSSGLAGPQDTQYF.

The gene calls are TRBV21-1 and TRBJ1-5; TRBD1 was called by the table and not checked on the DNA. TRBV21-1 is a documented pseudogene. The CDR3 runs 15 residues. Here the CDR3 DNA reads TGTGCCAGCAGCCTACAGGGTCCCCATAATCAGCCCCAGCATTTT. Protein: CASSLQGPHNQPQHF.

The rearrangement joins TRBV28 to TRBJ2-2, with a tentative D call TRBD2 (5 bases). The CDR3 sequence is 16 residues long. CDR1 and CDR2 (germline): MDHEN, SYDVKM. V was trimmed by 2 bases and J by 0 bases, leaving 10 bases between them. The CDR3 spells CASSLRGPANTGELFF. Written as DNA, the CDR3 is TGTGCCAGCAGTTTACGAGGGCCCGCGAACACCGGGGAGCTGTTTTTT.

The CDR3 sequence: CASSAGINYGYTF. The CDR3 DNA reads as TGCGCCAGCAGCGCGGGGATCAACTATGGCTACACCTTC. This chain uses TRBV5-1 with TRBJ1-2; D unclear. This CDR3 is 13 amino acids long. Germline-derived CDR1 and CDR2 are SGHRS and YFSETQ. The V and J ends lost 4 bases and 2 bases respectively, with 9 bases between them. The entire variable domain, with the rest obtained from reference TRBV5-1 and TRBJ1-2, is as follows: KAGVTQTPRYLIKTRGQQVTLSCSPISGHRSVSWYQQTPGQGLQFLFEYFSETQRNKGNFPGRFSGRQFSNSRSEMNVSTLELGDSALYLCASSAGINYGYTFGSGTRLTVV.

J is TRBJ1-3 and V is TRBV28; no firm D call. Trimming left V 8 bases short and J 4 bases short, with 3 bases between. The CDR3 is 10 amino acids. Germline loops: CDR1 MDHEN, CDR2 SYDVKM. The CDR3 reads CASEGNTIYF. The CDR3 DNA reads TGTGCCAGCGAGGGAAACACCATATATTTT.

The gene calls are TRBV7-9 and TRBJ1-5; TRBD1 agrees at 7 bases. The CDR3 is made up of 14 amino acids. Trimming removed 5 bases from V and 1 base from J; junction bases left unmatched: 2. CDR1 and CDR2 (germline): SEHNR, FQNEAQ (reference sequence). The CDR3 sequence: CASSTTGSNQPQHF. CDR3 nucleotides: TGTGCCAGCAGCACGACAGGGAGCAATCAGCCCCAGCATTTT.

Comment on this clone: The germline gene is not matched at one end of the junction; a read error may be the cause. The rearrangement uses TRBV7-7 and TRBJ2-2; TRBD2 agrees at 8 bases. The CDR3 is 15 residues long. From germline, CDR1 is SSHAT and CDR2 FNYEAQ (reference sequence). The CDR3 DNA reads TGTGCTAGCAGCCCAGTCGGGGGGGCCGGCGGGGAGCTGTTTTTT. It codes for CASSPVGGAGGELFF.

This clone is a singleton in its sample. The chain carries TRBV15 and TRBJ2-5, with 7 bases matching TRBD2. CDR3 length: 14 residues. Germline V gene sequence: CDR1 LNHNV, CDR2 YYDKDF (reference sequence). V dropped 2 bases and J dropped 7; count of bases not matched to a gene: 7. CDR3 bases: TGTGCCACCAGCAGATCCCGGACGGGAGGGACCCAGTACTTC. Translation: CATSRSRTGGTQYF.

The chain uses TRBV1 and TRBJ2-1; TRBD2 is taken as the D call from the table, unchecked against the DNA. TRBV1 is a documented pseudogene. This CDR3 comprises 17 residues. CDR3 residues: CTSSQEGLAGVGNEQFF. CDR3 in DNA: TGCACCAGCAGCCAAGAAGGACTAGCGGGAGTGGGAAATGAGCAGTTCTTC.

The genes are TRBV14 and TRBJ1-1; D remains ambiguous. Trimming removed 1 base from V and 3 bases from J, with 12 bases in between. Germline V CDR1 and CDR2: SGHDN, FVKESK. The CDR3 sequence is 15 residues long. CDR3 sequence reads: CASSQGGGYDTEAFF. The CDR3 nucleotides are TGTGCCAGCAGCCAAGGTGGCGGGTACGACACTGAAGCTTTCTTT.

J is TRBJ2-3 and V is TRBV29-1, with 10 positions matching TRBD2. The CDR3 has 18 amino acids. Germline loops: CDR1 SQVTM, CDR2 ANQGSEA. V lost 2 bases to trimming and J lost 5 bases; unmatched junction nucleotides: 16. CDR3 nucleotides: TGCAGCGTTGAACACCCTTTTACCAGCGGGAGGGCCGAAGATACGCAGTATTTT. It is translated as CSVEHPFTSGRAEDTQYF.